These 20 T cell receptor beta chains were all obtained from the same sample, sequenced in a study of sequential checkpoint blockade in melanoma. Sequenced by immunoSEQ multiplex PCR; TCRdb stores in-frame clones only, minus some. Of about 22,000 clones listed, 25% to 35% were seen once; the top ten hold under 8.5%. Treatment of the sample: randomized to nivolumab then ipilimumab (arm A) or the reverse (arm B). Sequenced here: tumor tissue (inferred from file names), sampled from a patient given nivolumab and ipilimumab in sequence. Every receptor here comes from a human donor with melanoma.

V gene TRBV6-8 combines with J gene TRBJ1-4; D call uncertain. Per the germline V gene, CDR1 is MNHGY and CDR2 is SAAAGT. Trimming stripped 4 bases from V and 5 bases from J, with 8 bases between. The CDR3 runs to 13 residues. CDR3: CASSWAPNEKLFF. Here the CDR3 DNA reads TGTGCCAGCAGTTGGGCACCAAATGAAAAACTGTTTTTT.

The chain recombines TRBV18 with TRBJ2-7; 7 bases are shared with TRBD2. The CDR3 runs to 13 residues. V shed 6 bases, J shed 6 bases, and the junction held 8 bases outside the gene matches. The V gene's germline CDR1 is KGHSH and CDR2 LQKENI. The CDR3 loop is CASSLGTTFEQYF. The CDR3 bases are TGTGCCAGCTCCCTCGGGACTACATTCGAGCAGTACTTC.

This clone has more than one count but fewer than ten. The chain recombines TRBV6-8 with TRBJ2-2; D might be TRBD1 or TRBD2, each matching 7 bases. V lost 4 bases and J 7 bases, leaving 13 bases between the germline ends. CDR1 is MNHGY and CDR2 is SAAAGT in the germline V gene. The CDR3 contains 14 residues. The CDR3 here is CASSSQGGNGELFF. The CDR3 DNA reads as TGTGCCAGCAGTTCCCAGGGGGGGAACGGGGAGCTGTTTTTT.

Only a few counts were recorded for this clone. The chain is built from TRBV1 and TRBJ2-3; TRBD2, the D gene given by the table, was not confirmed from the DNA. TRBV1 represents a pseudogene. This CDR3 spans 14 amino acids. The CDR3, as DNA: TGCGCCAGCAGCCAACCCCGCCCCGGAGATACGCAGTATTTT. It encodes CASSQPRPGDTQYF.

The V call is TRBV7-2, the J call TRBJ2-7; weak D call: TRBD1 (6 bases). V dropped 5 bases and J dropped 3 bases, with 11 bases sitting between them. The CDR3 consists of 13 residues. Per the germline V gene, CDR1 is SGHTA and CDR2 is FQGNSA. Here the CDR3 DNA reads TGTGCCAGCAGCCCCCTAGGGGGCTACGAGCAGTACTTC. Protein: CASSPLGGYEQYF.

The sample holds many counts of this clone. The chain links TRBV9 to TRBJ2-5; weak D call: TRBD1 (6 bases). Germline CDR1 is SGDLS and CDR2 is YYNGEE. Trimming shortened V by 0 bases and J by 5 bases, and 14 bases separated the two germline ends. This CDR3 is built from 15 residues. The CDR3 sequence: CASSVAAGARETQYF. CDR3 DNA: TGTGCCAGCAGCGTAGCGGCAGGGGCTCGGGAGACCCAGTACTTC.

J is TRBJ2-2 and V is TRBV18; 11 bases align to TRBD2. V was clipped by 1 base and J by 1 base; unmatched bases: 8. The germline V gene has CDR1 KGHSH and CDR2 LQKENI. The CDR3 is 19 amino acids. The CDR3, as DNA: TGTGCCAGCTCACCACAATTAGCGGGAGGGCCTCGGAACACCGGGGAGCTGTTTTTT. The encoded protein is CASSPQLAGGPRNTGELFF.

The V gene is TRBV28, the J gene TRBJ2-2; the D is unclear. V lost 1 base to trimming and J lost 8 bases, with 11 bases between them. This CDR3 spans 14 amino acids. Germline V gene sequence: CDR1 MDHEN, CDR2 SYDVKM. The CDR3, as DNA: TGTGCCAGCAGTTTATTCAGTGATTTGGGGGAGCTGTTTTTT. Translated: CASSLFSDLGELFF.

The chain joins TRBV25-1 to TRBJ1-5; 9 bases map to TRBD1. The germline V gene has CDR1 MGHDK and CDR2 SYGVNS. V trimming: 6 bases; J trimming: 6 bases; junction bases outside the gene matches: 3. This CDR3 comprises 13 residues. CDR3 nucleotides: TGTGCCAGCAGGGGACAGGGTAGTCAGCCCCAGCATTTT. Translating it yields CASRGQGSQPQHF. The full variable domain, its missing parts supplied by reference TRBV25-1 and TRBJ1-5, is EADIYQTPRYLVIGTGKKITLECSQTMGHDKMYWYQQDPGMELHLIHYSYGVNSTEKGDLSSESTVSRIRTEHFPLTLESARPSHTSQYLCASRGQGSQPQHFGDGTRLSIL.

The V gene is TRBV7-1, the J gene TRBJ2-5; unclear D gene. TRBV7-1 is an ORF, with its function uncertain. CDR3 length: 13 residues. The V and J ends lost 4 bases and 4 bases respectively, with 10 bases between them. CDR3 sequence reads: CASSFPERETQYF. CDR3 nucleotides: TGTGCCAGCAGCTTCCCCGAGCGAGAGACCCAGTACTTC.

The V call is TRBV10-2, the J call TRBJ2-7, with 12 bases matching TRBD2. CDR1 WSHSY and CDR2 SAAADI come from the germline V gene. The J segment lost 4 bases and the V segment lost 4 bases, leaving 2 bases of the junction unmatched. This CDR3 has 14 amino acids. The CDR3 DNA reads as TGCGCCAGCAGTGGCCTAGCGGGGGGGTACGAGCAGTACTTC. Its translation is CASSGLAGGYEQYF.

This clone turned up a few times. This sequence joins TRBV28 and TRBJ1-1; 8 bases are shared with TRBD1. Germline values: CDR1 MDHEN, CDR2 SYDVKM. Unmatched junction bases numbered 4, after V lost 4 bases and J lost 3 bases. The CDR3 extends over 14 amino acids. The CDR3 loop reads CASSSRGLYTEAFF. The CDR3 coding sequence is TGTGCCAGCAGTTCCAGGGGGCTGTACACTGAAGCTTTCTTT.

By share, this clone ranks as medium-sized (0.01 to 0.1%). This sequence joins TRBV9 and TRBJ1-1; the D is unclear. The V gene's germline CDR1 is SGDLS and CDR2 YYNGEE. The V and J ends lost 0 bases and 4 bases respectively, with 7 bases between them. This CDR3 spans 13 amino acids. The CDR3 sequence: CASSVGWFTEAFF. The CDR3 nucleotides read TGTGCCAGCAGCGTAGGTTGGTTCACTGAAGCTTTCTTT.

The chain recombines TRBV7-4 with TRBJ2-7; 10 nucleotides agree with TRBD2. CDR1 and CDR2 (germline): SGHVT, SQSDAQ. CDR3 length: 15 amino acids. J was trimmed by 2 bases and V by 2 bases; bases with no gene match: 3. As DNA, the CDR3 is TGTGCCAGCAGCTTATTAGCGGGAGGAACCTACGAGCAGTACTTC. It is translated as CASSLLAGGTYEQYF.

The J gene is TRBJ1-5, the V gene TRBV6-8; 9 nucleotides match TRBD1. The germline V gene has CDR1 MNHGY and CDR2 SAAAGT. This CDR3 has 14 amino acids. The trim removed 5 bases at V and 8 bases at J, leaving 7 bases unmatched. CDR3 coding DNA: TGTGCCAGCAGTGGGGGGGGACAGGGTAAGCCCCAGCATTTT. Translated: CASSGGGQGKPQHF.

This chain uses TRBV19 with TRBJ1-4; 7 bases agree with TRBD1. Germline V gives CDR1 LNHDA, CDR2 SQIVND (reference sequence). V trimming: 5 bases; J trimming: 7 bases; junction bases outside the gene matches: 10. CDR3 length equals 15 residues. The CDR3 region has the DNA TGTGCCAGTAGTTTTTCCTACAGGGGTGCTGAAAAACTGTTTTTT. Protein: CASSFSYRGAEKLFF.

This clone has just a few counts. V and J are TRBV6-8 and TRBJ2-7, with TRBD2 identical over 10 bases. The CDR3 sequence is 16 residues long. Germline V gene data show CDR1 as MNHGY and CDR2 as SAAAGT. Trimming took 5 bases from V and 7 from J; bases not matched to a gene: 14. CDR3 amino acids: CASSRASSGSLGEQYF. For the CDR3, the DNA is TGTGCCAGCAGTCGGGCGTCTAGCGGGAGTCTGGGAGAGCAGTACTTC.

This clone has just a few counts. The rearrangement joins TRBV11-1 to TRBJ2-2; TRBD1 matches at 8 bases. CDR1 is SGHAT, CDR2 FQDESV, per germline (reference sequence). This CDR3 has 16 residues. V trimming: 5 bases; J trimming: 0 bases; junction bases outside the gene matches: 5. The CDR3 coding sequence is TGTGCCAGCAGCCTGGACAGGGTCGCGAACACCGGGGAGCTGTTTTTT. Encoded protein: CASSLDRVANTGELFF.

V usage is TRBV11-3 and J usage is TRBJ1-5; no definite D call. This CDR3 region has 14 residues. The germline V gene has CDR1 SGHNT and CDR2 YENEEA. V lost 7 bases to trimming and J lost 1 base, with 11 bases between them. CDR3 sequence: CASNEATSNQPQHF. The CDR3 DNA reads TGTGCCAGCAATGAGGCCACGAGCAATCAGCCCCAGCATTTT. The variable domain in full, completed from reference TRBV11-3 and TRBJ1-5, reads EAGVVQSPRYKIIEKKQPVAFWCNPISGHNTLYWYLQNLGQGPELLIRYENEEAVDDSQLPKDRFSAERLKGVDSTLKIQPAELGDSAVYLCASNEATSNQPQHFGDGTRLSIL.

This clone was observed a handful of times. The genes are TRBV28 and TRBJ2-1; D perhaps matches TRBD2 (5 bases). Germline-derived CDR1 and CDR2 are MDHEN and SYDVKM. This CDR3 has 12 residues. V was trimmed by 4 bases and J by 9 bases, leaving 10 bases between them. CDR3 coding DNA: TGTGCCAGCAGTTCCCGGCGGGTTGAGCAGTTCTTC. The encoded protein is CASSSRRVEQFF.